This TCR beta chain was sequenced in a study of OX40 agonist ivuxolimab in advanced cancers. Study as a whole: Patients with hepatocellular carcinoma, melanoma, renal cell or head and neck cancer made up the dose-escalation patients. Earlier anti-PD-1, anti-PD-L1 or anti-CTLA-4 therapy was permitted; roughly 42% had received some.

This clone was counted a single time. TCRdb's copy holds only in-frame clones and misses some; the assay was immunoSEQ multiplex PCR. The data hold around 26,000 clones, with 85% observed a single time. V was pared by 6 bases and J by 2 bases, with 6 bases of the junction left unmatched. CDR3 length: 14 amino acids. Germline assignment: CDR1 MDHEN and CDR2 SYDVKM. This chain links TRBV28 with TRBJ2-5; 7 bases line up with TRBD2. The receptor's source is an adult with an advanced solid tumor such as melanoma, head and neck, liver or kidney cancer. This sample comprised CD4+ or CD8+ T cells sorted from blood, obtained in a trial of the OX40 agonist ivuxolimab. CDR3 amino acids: CASRIAGPQETQYF. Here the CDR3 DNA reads TGTGCCAGCAGAATAGCGGGTCCTCAAGAGACCCAGTACTTC. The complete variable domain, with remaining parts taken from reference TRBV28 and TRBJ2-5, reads DVKVTQSSRYLVKRTGEKVFLECVQDMDHENMFWYRQDPGLGLRLIYFSYDVKMKEKGDIPEGYSVSREKKERFSLILESASTNQTSMYLCASRIAGPQETQYFGPGTRLLVL.